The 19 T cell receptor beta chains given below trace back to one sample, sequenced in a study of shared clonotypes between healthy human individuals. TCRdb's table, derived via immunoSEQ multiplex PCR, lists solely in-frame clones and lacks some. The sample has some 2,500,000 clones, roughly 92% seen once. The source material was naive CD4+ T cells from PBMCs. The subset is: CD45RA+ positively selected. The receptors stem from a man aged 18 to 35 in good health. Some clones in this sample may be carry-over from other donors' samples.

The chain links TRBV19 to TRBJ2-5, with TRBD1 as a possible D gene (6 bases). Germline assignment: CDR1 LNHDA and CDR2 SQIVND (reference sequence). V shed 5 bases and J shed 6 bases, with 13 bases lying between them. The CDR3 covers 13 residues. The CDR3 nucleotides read TGTGCCAGTAGTGAACAGGGTTGGAAGACCCAGTACTTC. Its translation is CASSEQGWKTQYF.

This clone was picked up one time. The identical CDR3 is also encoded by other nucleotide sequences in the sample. CDR3 protein: CASSPSGSWYNEQFF. DNA of the CDR3: TGCGCCAGCAGCCCTAGCGGGAGTTGGTACAATGAGCAGTTCTTC. This chain joins TRBV4-3 and TRBJ2-1; 10 nucleotides line up with TRBD2. Looked up from germline, CDR1 is LGHNA and CDR2 is YSLEER. The trim removed 4 bases at V and 4 bases at J, leaving 4 bases unmatched. This CDR3 contains 15 residues.

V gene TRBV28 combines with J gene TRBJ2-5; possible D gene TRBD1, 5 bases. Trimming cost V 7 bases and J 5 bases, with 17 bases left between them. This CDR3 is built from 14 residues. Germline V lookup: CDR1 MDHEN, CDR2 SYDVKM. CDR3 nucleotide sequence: TGTGCCAGCAATGCCCTAGATAGGGGCGAGACCCAGTACTTC. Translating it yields CASNALDRGETQYF.

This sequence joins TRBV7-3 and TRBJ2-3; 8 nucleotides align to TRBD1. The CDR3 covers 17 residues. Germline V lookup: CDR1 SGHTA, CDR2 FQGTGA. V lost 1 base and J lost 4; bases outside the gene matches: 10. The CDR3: CASSLIGGAGGADTQYF. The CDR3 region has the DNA TGTGCCAGCAGCTTAATTGGCGGCGCAGGGGGCGCAGATACGCAGTATTTT. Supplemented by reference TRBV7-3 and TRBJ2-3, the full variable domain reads GAGVSQTPSNKVTEKGKYVELRCDPISGHTALYWYRQSLGQGPEFLIYFQGTGAADDSGLPNDRFFAVRPEGSVSTLKIQRTERGDSAVYLCASSLIGGAGGADTQYFGPGTRLTVL.

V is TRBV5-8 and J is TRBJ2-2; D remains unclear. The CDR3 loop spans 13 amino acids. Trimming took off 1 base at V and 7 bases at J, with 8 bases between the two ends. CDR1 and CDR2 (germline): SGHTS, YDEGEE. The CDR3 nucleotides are TGTGCCAGCAGCTTGACGGGTAGCGGGGAGCTGTTTTTT. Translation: CASSLTGSGELFF.

The CDR3 region has the DNA TGTGCCAGCTCACCACCGGGAAGGGAAGGTGAGACCCAGTACTTC. Its protein product is CASSPPGREGETQYF. The rearrangement uses TRBV18 and TRBJ2-5, with D uncertain. The V gene lost 0 bases and the J gene lost 5 bases, with 13 bases spanning the gap. This CDR3 spans 15 amino acids. Germline V lookup: CDR1 KGHSH, CDR2 LQKENI.

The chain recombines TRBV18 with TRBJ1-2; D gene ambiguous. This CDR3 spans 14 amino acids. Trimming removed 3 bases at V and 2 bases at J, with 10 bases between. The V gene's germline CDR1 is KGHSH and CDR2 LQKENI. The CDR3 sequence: CASSPSGNNYGYTF. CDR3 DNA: TGTGCCAGCTCACCCTCGGGAAACAACTATGGCTACACCTTC. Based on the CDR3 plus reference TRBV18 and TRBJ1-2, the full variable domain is NAGVMQNPRHLVRRRGQEARLRCSPMKGHSHVYWYRQLPEEGLKFMVYLQKENIIDESGMPKERFSAEFPKEGPSILRIQQVVRGDSAAYFCASSPSGNNYGYTFGSGTRLTVV.

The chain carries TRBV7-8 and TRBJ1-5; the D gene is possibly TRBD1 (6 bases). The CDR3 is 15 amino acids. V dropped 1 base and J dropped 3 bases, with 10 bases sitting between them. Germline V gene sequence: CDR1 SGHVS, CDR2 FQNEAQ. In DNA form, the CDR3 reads TGTGCCAGCAGCTTAGATCGACAGGTCAATCAGCCCCAGCATTTT. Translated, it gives CASSLDRQVNQPQHF.

CDR3 sequence: CAWSQLTSTDTQYF. DNA of the CDR3: TGTGCCTGGAGCCAACTTACTAGCACAGATACGCAGTATTTT. The chain is built from TRBV30 and TRBJ2-3; D is ambiguous. Deletions cut 3 bases from V and 0 bases from J, with 10 bases between. The CDR3 has 14 residues. The germline V gene has CDR1 GTSNPN and CDR2 SVGIG (reference sequence).

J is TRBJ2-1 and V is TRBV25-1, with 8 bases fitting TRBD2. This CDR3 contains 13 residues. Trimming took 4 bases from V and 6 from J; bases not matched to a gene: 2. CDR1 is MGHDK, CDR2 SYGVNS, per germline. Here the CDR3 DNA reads TGTGCCAGCAGTGTGACTAGCGTCAATGAGCAGTTCTTC. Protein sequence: CASSVTSVNEQFF.

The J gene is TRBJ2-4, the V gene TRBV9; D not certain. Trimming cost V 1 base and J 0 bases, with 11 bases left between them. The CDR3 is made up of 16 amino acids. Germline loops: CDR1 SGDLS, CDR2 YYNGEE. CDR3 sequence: CASSVWPNGAKNIQYF. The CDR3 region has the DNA TGTGCCAGCAGCGTATGGCCGAATGGAGCCAAAAACATTCAGTACTTC.

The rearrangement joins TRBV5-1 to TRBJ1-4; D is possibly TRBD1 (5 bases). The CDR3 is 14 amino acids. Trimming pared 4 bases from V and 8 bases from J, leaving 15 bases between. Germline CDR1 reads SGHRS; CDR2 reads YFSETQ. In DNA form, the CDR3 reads TGCGCCAGCAGCCCTGCAGGGTCAGGCGAAAAACTGTTTTTT. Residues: CASSPAGSGEKLFF. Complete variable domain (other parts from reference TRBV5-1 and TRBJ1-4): KAGVTQTPRYLIKTRGQQVTLSCSPISGHRSVSWYQQTPGQGLQFLFEYFSETQRNKGNFPGRFSGRQFSNSRSEMNVSTLELGDSALYLCASSPAGSGEKLFFGSGTQLSVL.

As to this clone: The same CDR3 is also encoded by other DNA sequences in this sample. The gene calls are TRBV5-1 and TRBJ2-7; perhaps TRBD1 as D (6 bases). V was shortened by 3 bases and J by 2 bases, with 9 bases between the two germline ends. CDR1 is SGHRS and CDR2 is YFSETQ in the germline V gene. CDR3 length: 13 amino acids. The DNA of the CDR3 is TGCGCCAGCAGCTCCCAGGGGACCTACGAGCAGTACTTC. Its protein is CASSSQGTYEQYF.

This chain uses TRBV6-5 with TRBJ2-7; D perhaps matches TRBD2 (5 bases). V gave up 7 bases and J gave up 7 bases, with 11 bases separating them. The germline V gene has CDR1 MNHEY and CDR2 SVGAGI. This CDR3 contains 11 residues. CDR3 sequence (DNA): TGTGCCAGCACCACTGGACTGGAGCAGTACTTC. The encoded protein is CASTTGLEQYF.

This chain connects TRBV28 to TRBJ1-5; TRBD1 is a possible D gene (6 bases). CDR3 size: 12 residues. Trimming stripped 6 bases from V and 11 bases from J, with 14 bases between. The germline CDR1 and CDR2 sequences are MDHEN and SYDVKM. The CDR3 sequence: CASSETGSAQHF. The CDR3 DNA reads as TGTGCCAGCAGCGAAACAGGGTCAGCCCAGCATTTT.

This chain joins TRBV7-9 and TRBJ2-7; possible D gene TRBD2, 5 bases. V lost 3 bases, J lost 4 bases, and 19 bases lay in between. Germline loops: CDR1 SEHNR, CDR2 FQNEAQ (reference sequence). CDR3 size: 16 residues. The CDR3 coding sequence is TGTGCCAGCAGCTTGGGGTCACCGGCGGGCGCATACGAGCAGTACTTC. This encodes CASSLGSPAGAYEQYF.

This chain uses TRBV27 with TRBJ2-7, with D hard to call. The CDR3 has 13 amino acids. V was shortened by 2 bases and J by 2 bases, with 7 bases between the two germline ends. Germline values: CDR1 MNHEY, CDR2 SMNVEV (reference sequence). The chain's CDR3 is CASSLGGPYEQYF. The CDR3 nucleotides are TGTGCCAGCAGTTTAGGCGGACCCTACGAGCAGTACTTC.

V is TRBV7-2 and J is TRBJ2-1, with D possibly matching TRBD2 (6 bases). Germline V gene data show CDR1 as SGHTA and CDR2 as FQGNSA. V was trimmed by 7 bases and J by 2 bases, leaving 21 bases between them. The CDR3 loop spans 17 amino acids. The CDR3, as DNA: TGTGCCAGCACCCGGGCGCCCATTAGCGGACCCTACAATGAGCAGTTCTTC. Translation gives CASTRAPISGPYNEQFF. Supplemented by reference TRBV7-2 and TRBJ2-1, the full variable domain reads GAGVSQSPSNKVTEKGKDVELRCDPISGHTALYWYRQSLGQGLEFLIYFQGNSAPDKSGLPSDRFSAERTGGSVSTLTIQRTQQEDSAVYLCASTRAPISGPYNEQFFGPGTRLTVL.

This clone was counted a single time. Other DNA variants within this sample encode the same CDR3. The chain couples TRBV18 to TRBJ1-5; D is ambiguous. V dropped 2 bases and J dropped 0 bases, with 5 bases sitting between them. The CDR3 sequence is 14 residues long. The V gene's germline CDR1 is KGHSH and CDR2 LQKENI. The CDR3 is CASSPGTSNQPQHF. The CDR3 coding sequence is TGTGCCAGCTCACCAGGAACTAGCAATCAGCCCCAGCATTTT.